These 20 T cell receptor beta chains came from one sample sequenced in a study of regulatory T cells in long-lasting Graves disease. Noted time point: newly diagnosed GD, antithyroid drugs for less than 3 months. Extracted RNA from PBMCs served as the source of the TCR library. In building TCR beta libraries, iRepertoire HTBI primers were used together with Arm-PCR of CDR3 regions. TCRdb recomputed calls from the multiplex PCR reads with MiXCR, one row per CDR3 protein. The sample consists of a few hundred thousand distinct CDR3 sequences, about 16% of them appearing once. The data also belong to a second study, concerning T cells in Graves' hyperthyroidism and ophthalmopathy.

The material was peripheral blood mononuclear cells (PBMCs), obtained at new diagnosis, from a patient treated with antithyroid drugs. These receptors all stem from a woman under 30 with Graves disease.

This clonotype was seen a few times. V is TRBV20-1 and J is TRBJ1-1; tentative D call: TRBD1 (5 bases). Germline V gene lookup returns CDR1 DFQATT and CDR2 SNEGSKA (reference sequence). Trimming stripped 0 bases from V and 1 base from J, with 15 bases between. The CDR3 totals 16 residues. CDR3 DNA sequence: TGCAGTGCTAGAGACACTAGGGGCGCAAAGAACACTGAAGCTTTCTTT. Amino acid sequence: CSARDTRGAKNTEAFF.

Note on this clonotype: A much larger clone is a single base away; this may be a read error. The chain couples TRBV11-2 to TRBJ2-1; a weak D match, TRBD1 (5 bases). The J call may be mistaken, given a closer DNA end match to TRBJ2-7. CDR1 is SGHAT, CDR2 FQNNGV, per germline. The CDR3 runs 15 residues. CDR3 DNA sequence: TGTGCCAGCAGTTTAATTCAGGGCCGCTACAATGAGCAGTACTTC. Translation: CASSLIQGRYNEQYF.

The CDR3 loop is CASSPYRGSGANVLTF. The CDR3 DNA is TGCGCCAGCAGCCCCTACCGGGGCTCTGGGGCCAACGTCCTGACTTTC. The gene calls are TRBV5-1 and TRBJ2-6; a weak D match, TRBD2 (5 bases). V was shortened by 4 bases and J by 0 bases, with 11 bases between the two germline ends. The CDR3 is made up of 16 amino acids. Germline V gene lookup returns CDR1 SGHRS and CDR2 YFSETQ.

This clonotype was picked up a small number of times. CDR3 DNA sequence: TGTGCCAGCAGCTTACGATCGGCGGGAGGTTTTGTCGGGGAGCTGTTTTTT. Its protein product is CASSLRSAGGFVGELFF. The chain links TRBV7-2 to TRBJ2-2; 8 nucleotides match TRBD2. The CDR3 runs 17 residues. V was pared by 2 bases and J by 7 bases, with 12 bases of the junction left unmatched. CDR1 and CDR2 from the germline V gene are SGHTA and FQGNSA.

This clonotype was seen at least ten times. The chain carries TRBV28 and TRBJ2-7; D is unresolved. V was pared by 2 bases and J by 3 bases, with 8 bases between. Per the germline V gene, CDR1 is MDHEN and CDR2 is SYDVKM. The CDR3 sequence is 13 residues long. This CDR3 reads CASSLSHLYEQYF. The CDR3 nucleotides read TGTGCCAGCAGTTTAAGCCACCTCTACGAGCAGTACTTC.

This clonotype was picked up many times. The chain employs TRBV28 and TRBJ2-7; TRBD1 matches at 10 bases. V lost 4 bases to trimming and J lost 0 bases; unmatched junction nucleotides: 3. Germline CDR1 reads MDHEN; CDR2 reads SYDVKM. The CDR3 is made up of 15 amino acids. The DNA of the CDR3 is TGTGCCAGCAGTTGGACAGGGGGAAGCTCCTACGAGCAGTACTTC. Amino acids: CASSWTGGSSYEQYF.

This clonotype was observed at least ten times. This chain links TRBV7-9 with TRBJ2-1; TRBD2 agrees at 8 bases. Germline loops: CDR1 SEHNR, CDR2 FQNEAQ (reference sequence). The V and J ends lost 4 bases and 10 bases, in that order; junction bases with no gene match: 6. This CDR3 is built from 13 residues. CDR3 coding DNA: TGTGCCAGCAGCTCAGGGACTAGATGGGAGCAGTTCTTC. Translation: CASSSGTRWEQFF. The full variable domain, in which reference TRBV7-9 and TRBJ2-1 provide the parts outside the CDR3, is DTGVSQNPRHKITKRGQNVTFRCDPISEHNRLYWYRQTLGQGPEFLTYFQNEAQLEKSRLLSDRFSAERPKGSFSTLEIQRTEQGDSAMYLCASSSGTRWEQFFGPGTRLTVL.

This sequence joins TRBV20-1 and TRBJ2-4; TRBD1 matches at 7 bases. Germline-derived CDR1 and CDR2 are DFQATT and SNEGSKA (reference sequence). V shed 5 bases, J shed 9 bases, and the junction held 16 bases outside the gene matches. This CDR3 region has 15 residues. CDR3 sequence: CSAFIPGTASAIQYF. The CDR3 DNA reads as TGCAGTGCTTTCATCCCCGGGACAGCGAGTGCCATTCAGTACTTC.

This clonotype came up many times. The gene calls are TRBV29-1 and TRBJ2-7; weak D call: TRBD1 (6 bases). This CDR3 contains 12 residues. Germline V lookup: CDR1 SQVTM, CDR2 ANQGSEA. V was clipped by 3 bases and J by 3 bases, with 9 bases between them. DNA of the CDR3: TGCAGCGTTGAGGGACAACTCTACGAGCAGTACTTC. Residues: CSVEGQLYEQYF.

The chain joins TRBV5-1 to TRBJ2-2; 12 bases match TRBD2. Germline-derived CDR1 and CDR2 are SGHRS and YFSETQ. V dropped 0 bases and J dropped 3; count of bases not matched to a gene: 9. The CDR3 covers 19 residues. CDR3 in amino acids: CASSLAPKRLAGDTGELFF. The CDR3, as DNA: TGCGCCAGCAGCTTGGCCCCGAAAAGACTAGCGGGGGACACCGGGGAGCTGTTTTTT.

This clonotype was seen many times. This chain links TRBV12-3 or TRBV12-4 with TRBJ1-5, with TRBD1 identical over 7 bases. V lost 4 bases to trimming and J lost 1 base; unmatched junction nucleotides: 1. The CDR3 runs 14 residues. This CDR3 is CASSSTGSNQPQHF. DNA of the CDR3: TGTGCCAGCAGTTCGACAGGGAGCAATCAGCCCCAGCATTTT.

As to this clonotype: One end of the junction fails to match germline, which may point to a read error. The V gene is TRBV7-7, the J gene TRBJ2-5; D is possibly TRBD2 (6 bases). Matching the DNA end better, TRBJ2-1 makes the J call doubtful. The CDR3 is 15 amino acids. Germline lookup yields CDR1 SSHAT and CDR2 FNYEAQ (reference sequence). The CDR3 DNA reads TGTGCTAGCAGCTTTCGTACGGGAGCAGGCAATGAGCAGTTCTTC. Its translation is CASSFRTGAGNEQFF.

This clonotype occurred many times. The CDR3 DNA reads TGCAGTGCTAGAGTCGGGGCCGGGGATGAGCAGTTCTTC. Its translation: CSARVGAGDEQFF. V is TRBV20-1 and J is TRBJ2-1; D tentatively fits TRBD1 or TRBD2 (5 bases each). The CDR3 length is 13 residues. Germline loops: CDR1 DFQATT, CDR2 SNEGSKA (reference sequence). Trimming removed 1 base from V and 8 bases from J, with 12 bases in between.

The rearrangement uses TRBV19 and TRBJ2-3; D call uncertain. Germline lookup yields CDR1 LNHDA and CDR2 SQIVND (reference sequence). The CDR3 spans 15 residues. With 10 bases removed from V and 0 bases from J, the gap between germline ends came to 17 bases. The CDR3 nucleotides read TGTGCCACCACTCCCTACGAGTCTAGCACAGATACGCAGTATTTT. This encodes CATTPYESSTDTQYF.

This clonotype was observed at least ten times. This chain joins TRBV12-3 or TRBV12-4 and TRBJ1-1; D not certain. CDR3 length equals 12 residues. The V end was cut by 5 bases, the J end by 11 bases, with 15 bases between. CDR3 residues: CASSRSALGAFF. CDR3 in DNA: TGTGCCAGCAGTCGAAGTGCCCTGGGCGCTTTCTTT.

This clonotype was recorded at least ten times. V usage is TRBV24-1 and J usage is TRBJ2-1; 10 bases are a match to TRBD1. The CDR3 has 16 residues. Losses at the gene ends were 4 bases for V and 6 bases for J; bases not matched to a gene: 8. CDR1 and CDR2 from the germline V gene are KGHDR and SFDVKD. CDR3 residues: CATSEAGQGNFNEQFF. The DNA for the CDR3 is TGTGCCACCAGTGAGGCGGGACAGGGGAACTTCAATGAGCAGTTCTTC.

This clonotype came up many times. This chain connects TRBV7-3 to TRBJ2-1; 7 positions match TRBD2. The ends lost 4 bases at V and 6 bases at J; junction bases unmatched: 3. CDR1 and CDR2 (germline): SGHTA, FQGTGA. CDR3 length: 13 residues. CDR3 in DNA: TGTGCCAGCAGCTCCGGGACTATCAATGAGCAGTTCTTC. Protein product: CASSSGTINEQFF. Looking up the rest from reference TRBV7-3 and TRBJ2-1 gives the full variable domain: GAGVSQTPSNKVTEKGKYVELRCDPISGHTALYWYRQSLGQGPEFLIYFQGTGAADDSGLPNDRFFAVRPEGSVSTLKIQRTERGDSAVYLCASSSGTINEQFFGPGTRLTVL.

V is TRBV20-1 and J is TRBJ1-5, with 7 bases fitting TRBD1. V was clipped by 4 bases and J by 1 base; unmatched bases: 4. Germline-derived CDR1 and CDR2 are DFQATT and SNEGSKA (reference sequence). There are 14 residues in the CDR3. DNA of the CDR3: TGCAGTGCTACCGGGACAGTGAGCAATCAGCCCCAGCATTTT. Translating gives CSATGTVSNQPQHF.

Ten or more counts support this clonotype. The chain combines TRBV10-3 with TRBJ2-1; D not certain. This CDR3 is built from 11 residues. V dropped 4 bases and J dropped 5 bases, with 3 bases sitting between them. Germline lookup yields CDR1 ENHRY and CDR2 SYGVKD. CDR3 nucleotide sequence: TGTGCCATCAGTGCCAACAATGAGCAGTTCTTC. Encoded protein: CAISANNEQFF.

Points on this clonotype: A much larger clone is a single base away; this may be a read error. The CDR3 DNA follows: TGTGCCAGCAGCCTGACACTTAGCGGGAGCAGGCGGGATGAGCAGTACTTC. Translated, it gives CASSLTLSGSRRDEQYF. The gene calls are TRBV5-5 and TRBJ2-4, with 9 bases fitting TRBD2. The junction had 21 bases not matched to a gene; V was cut back by 4 bases and J by 13 bases. Germline CDR1 and CDR2: SGHKS and YYEKEE (reference sequence). CDR3 length: 17 residues.